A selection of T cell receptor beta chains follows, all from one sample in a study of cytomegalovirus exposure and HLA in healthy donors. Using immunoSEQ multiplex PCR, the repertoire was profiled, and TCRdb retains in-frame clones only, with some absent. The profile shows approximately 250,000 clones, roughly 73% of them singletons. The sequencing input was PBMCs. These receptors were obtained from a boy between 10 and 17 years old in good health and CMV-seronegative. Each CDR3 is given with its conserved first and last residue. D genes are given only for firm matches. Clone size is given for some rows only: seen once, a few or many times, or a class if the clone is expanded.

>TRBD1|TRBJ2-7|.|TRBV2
TGTGCCAGCAGTGAAGAGGGACAGGTTTTCAACGAGCAGTACTTC
CASSEEGQVFNEQYF
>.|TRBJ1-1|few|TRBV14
TGTGCCAGCAGCCAAGATGCGGCTGCCGGTGAAGCTTTCTTT
CASSQDAAAGEAFF
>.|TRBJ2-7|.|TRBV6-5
TGTGCCAGCAGTTACTCTGAGTCTACAGCCTACGAGCAGTACTTC
CASSYSESTAYEQYF
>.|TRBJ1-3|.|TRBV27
TGTGCCAGCAGTTTAGTCGGCTCTGGAAACACCATATATTTT
CASSLVGSGNTIYF
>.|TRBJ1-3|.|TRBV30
TGTGCCCACGGGGGGCTACGCCGCTCCATATATTTT
CAHGGLRRSIYF
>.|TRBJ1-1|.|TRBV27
TGTGCCAGCAGTTCCCAACAGGGAGCTGAAGACACTGAAGCTTTCTTT
CASSSQQGAEDTEAFF
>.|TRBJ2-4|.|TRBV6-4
TGTGCCAGCAATACCCCTGGGGAGGATCGGCCCCTAGCCAAAAACATTCAGTACTTC
CASNTPGEDRPLAKNIQYF
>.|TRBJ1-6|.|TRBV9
TGTGCCAGCAGCGACGGTCTCCAGGGCAATTCACCCCTCCACTTT
CASSDGLQGNSPLHF
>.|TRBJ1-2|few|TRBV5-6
TGTGCCAGCAGCTCTACCTGGGGCACGGACTATGGCTACACCTTC
CASSSTWGTDYGYTF
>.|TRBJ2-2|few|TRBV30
TGTGCCTGGAGGAGTTTTATCGGGGAACTAGCGAACACCGGGGAGCTGTTTTTT
CAWRSFIGELANTGELFF
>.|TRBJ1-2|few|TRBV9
TGTGCCAGCAGCGCGGACTATGGCTACACCTTC
CASSADYGYTF
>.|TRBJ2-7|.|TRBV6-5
TGTGCCAGCAGCCCCACACCATCCTACGAGCAGTACTTC
CASSPTPSYEQYF
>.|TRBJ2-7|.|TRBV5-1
TGCGCCAGCAGCTTGGGCGACAAAGCCTACGAGCAGTACTTC
CASSLGDKAYEQYF
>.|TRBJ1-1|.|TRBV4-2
TGTGCCAGCAGCCAAGCCGGCCCCTGGGGCGGACGGAACACTGAAGCTTTCTTT
CASSQAGPWGGRNTEAFF
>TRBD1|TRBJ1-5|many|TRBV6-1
TGTGCCAGCAGGGACAGGGAAGTCCAGCCCCAGCATTTT
CASRDREVQPQHF
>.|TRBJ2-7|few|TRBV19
TGTGCCAGTAGTGTCACGGACGGGAACTCCTACGAGCAGTACTTC
CASSVTDGNSYEQYF
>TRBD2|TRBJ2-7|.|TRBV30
TGTGCCTGGAGCGAAGCCGGGGGGAGCGACGAGCAGTACTTC
CAWSEAGGSDEQYF
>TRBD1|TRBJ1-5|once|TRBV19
TGTGCCAGTAGTATAGGGTGGGACAGGGGGCCCTATCAGCCCCAGCATTTT
CASSIGWDRGPYQPQHF
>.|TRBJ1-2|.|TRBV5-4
TGTGCCAGCAGCTTGTCAGTTTCCTATGGCTACACCTTC
CASSLSVSYGYTF
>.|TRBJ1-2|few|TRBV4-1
TGCGCCAGCAGCCGCCTCCGGGCCACCCCAGGGGATGGCTACACCTTC
CASSRLRATPGDGYTF
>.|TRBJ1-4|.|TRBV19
TGTGCCAGTAGGACTTTTGAGGAGGAAAAACTGTTTTTT
CASRTFEEEKLFF
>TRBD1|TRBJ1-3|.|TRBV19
TGTGCCAGTAGTCCCGACGACAGGGTTGACACCATATATTTT
CASSPDDRVDTIYF
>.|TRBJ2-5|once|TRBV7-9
TGTGCCAGCAGCTTACGTCTAGCGTCGTACCAAGAGACCCAGTACTTC
CASSLRLASYQETQYF
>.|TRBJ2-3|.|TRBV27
TGTGCCAGCAGTCGATGGGGGGGGCAGGCAATAGATACGCAGTATTTT
CASSRWGGQAIDTQYF
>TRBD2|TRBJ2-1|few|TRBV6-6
TGTGCCAGCAGTTACGGTAGCGGGGGAAGAGATACGGAGCAGTTCTTC
CASSYGSGGRDTEQFF
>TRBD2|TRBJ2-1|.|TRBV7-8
TGTGCCAGCAGCTCGGGACTAGCGGGGAGCTCCTACAATGAGCAGTTCTTC
CASSSGLAGSSYNEQFF
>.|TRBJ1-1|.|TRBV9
TGTGCCAGCAGCGTGGCAGTGAACACTGAAGCTTTCTTT
CASSVAVNTEAFF
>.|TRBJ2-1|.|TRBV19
TGTGCCAGTAGTGCCAGGACAGCTCCCCAGAATGAGCAGTTCTTC
CASSARTAPQNEQFF
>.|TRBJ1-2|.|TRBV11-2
TGTGCCAGCAGCACGCACCGGGTCGGCGGATACTATGGCTACACCTTC
CASSTHRVGGYYGYTF
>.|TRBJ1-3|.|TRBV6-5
TGTGCCAGCAGTTCGGTTTATGACAGCTCTGGAAACACCATATATTTT
CASSSVYDSSGNTIYF
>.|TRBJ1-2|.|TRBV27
TGTGCCAGCAGTCCAACCCAGATTGGAGGATATGGCTACACCTTC
CASSPTQIGGYGYTF
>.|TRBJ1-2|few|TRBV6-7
TGTGCCAGCAGTTACTCCCCACAGGTTGCCTATGGCTACACCTTC
CASSYSPQVAYGYTF
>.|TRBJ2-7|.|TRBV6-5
TGTGCCAGCAGTTACGCGCCTAGAGAAACCTACGAGCAGTACTTC
CASSYAPRETYEQYF
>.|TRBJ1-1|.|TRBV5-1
TGCGCCAGCGAAGATCCGAGCATGAACACTGAAGCTTTCTTT
CASEDPSMNTEAFF
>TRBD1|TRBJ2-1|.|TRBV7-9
TGTGCCAGCAGCCAACCAACAGGGGGCGGGTTATTCTACAATGAGCAGTTCTTC
CASSQPTGGGLFYNEQFF
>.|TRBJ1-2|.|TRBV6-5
TGTGCCAGCAGTTACTCGAGGGTTGCTGGCTACACCTTC
CASSYSRVAGYTF
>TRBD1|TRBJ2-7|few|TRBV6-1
TGTGCCAGCAGTGAAGGGGCAGGGGGCGGTTACGAGCAGTACTTC
CASSEGAGGGYEQYF
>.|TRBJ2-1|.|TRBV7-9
TGTGCCAGCAGCTTAAACCCTAGGCCAAGTATCACTTACAATGAGCAGTTCTTC
CASSLNPRPSITYNEQFF
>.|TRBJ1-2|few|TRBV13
TGTGCCAGCACCACGACGCCGGCTGGGGGGGGAAGTGGGTACACCTTC
CASTTTPAGGGSGYTF
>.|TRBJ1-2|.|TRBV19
TGTGCCAGTAGTATCCAGGGAGGAAACTATGGCTACACCTTC
CASSIQGGNYGYTF
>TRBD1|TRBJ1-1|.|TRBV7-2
TGTGCCAGCAGCCTACAGGGGATTGGAACTGAAGCTTTCTTT
CASSLQGIGTEAFF
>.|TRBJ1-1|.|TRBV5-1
TGCGCCAGCAGCTTGGGGGGAGGTGGGGGGACTGAAGCTTTCTTT
CASSLGGGGGTEAFF
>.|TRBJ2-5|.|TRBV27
TGTGCCAGCAGTGTCCGACAGGAAGAGACCCAGTACTTC
CASSVRQEETQYF
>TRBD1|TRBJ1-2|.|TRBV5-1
TGCGCCAGCAGCTTGGGAATAGGACAGGACTGGTATGGCTACACCTTC
CASSLGIGQDWYGYTF
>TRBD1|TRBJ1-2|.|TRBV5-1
TGCGCCAGCAGCGACGGACAGGGGGCGAGCGGCTACACCTTC
CASSDGQGASGYTF
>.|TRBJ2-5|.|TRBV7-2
TGTGCCAGCAGCTTAGACAGGGAAGAGACCCAGTACTTC
CASSLDREETQYF
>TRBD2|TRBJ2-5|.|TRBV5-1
TGCGCCAGCAGCCTAAGGACTAGGCTCGGGGAGACCCAGTACTTC
CASSLRTRLGETQYF
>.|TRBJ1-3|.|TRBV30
TGTGCCTGGAATTGGGGGGCTGGAAACACCATATATTTT
CAWNWGAGNTIYF
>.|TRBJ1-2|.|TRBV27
TGTGCCAGCAGTACAAACAGGGAGCCCAACTATGGCTACACCTTC
CASSTNREPNYGYTF
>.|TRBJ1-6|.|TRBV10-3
TGTGCCATTAGGAGTGACCGCTCCTATAATTCACCCCTCCACTTT
CAIRSDRSYNSPLHF
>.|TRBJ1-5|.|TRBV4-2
TGTGCCAGCAGCCAAGGGGCCACCCAGCCCCAGCATTTT
CASSQGATQPQHF
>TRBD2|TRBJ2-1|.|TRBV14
TGTGCCAGCGGGCGGGGGTCCCTAAGCTCCTACAATGAGCAGTTCTTC
CASGRGSLSSYNEQFF
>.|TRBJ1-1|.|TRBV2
TGTGCCAGCAGTGTTTGGCCGAACACTGAAGCTTTCTTT
CASSVWPNTEAFF
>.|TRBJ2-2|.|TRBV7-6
TGTGCCAGCAGCTTAGAGGCAGGGCTTAACACCGGGGAGCTGTTTTTT
CASSLEAGLNTGELFF
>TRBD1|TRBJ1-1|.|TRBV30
TGTGCCTGGAGGGGACAGGGCCTGAACACTGAAGCTTTCTTT
CAWRGQGLNTEAFF
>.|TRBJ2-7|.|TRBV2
TGTGCCAGCAGTGTAGTCGTTGCAGGGTCCTACGAGCAGTACTTC
CASSVVVAGSYEQYF
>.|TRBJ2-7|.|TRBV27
TGTGCCAGCAGTTTCAAGGGGACATACGAGCAGTACTTC
CASSFKGTYEQYF
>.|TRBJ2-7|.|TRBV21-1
TGTGCCAGCAGCAAAGGAGGAGGGGCCCACTACGAGCAGTACTTC
CASSKGGGAHYEQYF
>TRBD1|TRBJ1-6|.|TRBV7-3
TGTGCCAGCAGCTTAACGTCCAGGGGGGAATCACCCCTCCACTTT
CASSLTSRGESPLHF